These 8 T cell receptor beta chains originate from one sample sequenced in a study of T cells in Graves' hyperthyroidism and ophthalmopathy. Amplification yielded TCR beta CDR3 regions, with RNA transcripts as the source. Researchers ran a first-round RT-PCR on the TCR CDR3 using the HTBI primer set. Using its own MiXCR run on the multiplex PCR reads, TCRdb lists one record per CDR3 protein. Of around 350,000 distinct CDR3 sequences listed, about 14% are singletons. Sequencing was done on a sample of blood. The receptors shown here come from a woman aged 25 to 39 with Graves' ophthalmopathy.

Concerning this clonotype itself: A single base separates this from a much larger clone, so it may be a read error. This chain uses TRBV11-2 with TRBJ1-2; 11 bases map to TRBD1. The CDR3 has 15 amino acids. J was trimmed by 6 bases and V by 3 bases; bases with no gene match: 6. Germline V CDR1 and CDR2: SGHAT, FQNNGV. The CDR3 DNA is TGTGCCAGCAGCTTTGTCATGGGACAGGGGGATGGCTACACCTTC. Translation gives CASSFVMGQGDGYTF. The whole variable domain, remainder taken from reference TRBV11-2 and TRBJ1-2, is EAGVAQSPRYKIIEKRQSVAFWCNPISGHATLYWYQQILGQGPKLLIQFQNNGVVDDSQLPKDRFSAERLKGVDSTLKIQPAKLEDSAVYLCASSFVMGQGDGYTFGSGTRLTVV.

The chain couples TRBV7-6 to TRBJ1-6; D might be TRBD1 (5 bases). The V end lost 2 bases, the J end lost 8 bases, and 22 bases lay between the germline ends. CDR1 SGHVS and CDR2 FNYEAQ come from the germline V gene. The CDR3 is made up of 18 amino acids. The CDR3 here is CASSLLSSPGAGDSPLHF. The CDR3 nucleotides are TGTGCCAGCAGCTTATTATCGAGTCCCGGGGCGGGGGATTCACCCCTCCACTTT.

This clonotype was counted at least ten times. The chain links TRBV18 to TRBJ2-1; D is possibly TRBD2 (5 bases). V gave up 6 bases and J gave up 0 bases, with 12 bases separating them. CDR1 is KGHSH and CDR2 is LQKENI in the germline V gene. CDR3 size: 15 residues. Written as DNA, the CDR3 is TGTGCCAGCTCCCCGTCGAGGGTCTCCTACAATGAGCAGTTCTTC. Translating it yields CASSPSRVSYNEQFF.

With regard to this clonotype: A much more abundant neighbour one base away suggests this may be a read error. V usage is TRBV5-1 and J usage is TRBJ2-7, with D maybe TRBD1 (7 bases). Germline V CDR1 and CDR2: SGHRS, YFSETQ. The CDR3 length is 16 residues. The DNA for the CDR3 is TGCGCCAGCAGCTTGGAGGCGGGACAGCTGTTGGACGAGCAGCACTTC. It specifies CASSLEAGQLLDEQHF.

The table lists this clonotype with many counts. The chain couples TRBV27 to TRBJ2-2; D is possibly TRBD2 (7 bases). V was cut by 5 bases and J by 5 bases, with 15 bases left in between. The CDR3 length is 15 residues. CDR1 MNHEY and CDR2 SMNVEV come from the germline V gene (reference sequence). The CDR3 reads CASSSRGGSTGELFF. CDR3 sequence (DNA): TGTGCCAGCAGTAGCAGGGGAGGGTCGACCGGGGAGCTGTTTTTT.

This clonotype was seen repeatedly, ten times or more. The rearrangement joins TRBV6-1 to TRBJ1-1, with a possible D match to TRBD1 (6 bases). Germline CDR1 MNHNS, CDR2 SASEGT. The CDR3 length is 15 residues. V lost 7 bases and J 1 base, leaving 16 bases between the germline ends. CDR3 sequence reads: CASTNLQGSNTEAFF. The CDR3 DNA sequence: TGTGCCAGCACCAACCTACAGGGCTCGAACACTGAAGCTTTCTTT.

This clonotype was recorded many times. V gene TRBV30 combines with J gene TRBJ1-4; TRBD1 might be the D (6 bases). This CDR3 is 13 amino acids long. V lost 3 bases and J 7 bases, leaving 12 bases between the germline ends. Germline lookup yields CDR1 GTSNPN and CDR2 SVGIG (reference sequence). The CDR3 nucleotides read TGTGCCTGGAGAGGACAGTTCGGTGAAAAACTGTTTTTT. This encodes CAWRGQFGEKLFF.

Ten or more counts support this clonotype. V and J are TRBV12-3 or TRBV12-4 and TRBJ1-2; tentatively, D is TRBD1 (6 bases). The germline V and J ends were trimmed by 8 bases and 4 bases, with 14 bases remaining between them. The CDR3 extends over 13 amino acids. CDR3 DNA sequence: TGTGCCAGCCTGACAGGTGGGGTCTATGGCTACACCTTC. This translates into CASLTGGVYGYTF.